This TCR beta chain stems from a study of cytomegalovirus exposure and HLA in healthy donors. Study observations and caveats: Certain indistinguishable V segments, among them TRBV6-2 and TRBV6-3, were excluded.

PCR involved 60 Vbeta and 13 Jbeta primers. TCRdb's copy holds only in-frame clones and misses some; the assay was immunoSEQ multiplex PCR. The sample lists some 270,000 clones; 80% to 95% were seen once. This CDR3 spans 15 amino acids. The germline V gene has CDR1 SGHDT and CDR2 YYEEEE. V was trimmed by 1 base and J by 6 bases, leaving 16 bases between them. Each donor was healthy, and each was a bone marrow donor. Nominally healthy donors were sampled, though unrecorded immune exposures were likely. With respect to this clone: Its antigen remains unidentified.

The sample consisted of PBMCs. The genes are TRBV5-6 and TRBJ1-1; perhaps TRBD1 as D (5 bases). This clonotype was sampled from a girl aged 2-9 years in good health and CMV-seronegative. The DNA of the CDR3 is TGTGCCAGCAGCTTGCCCTCCGGGGGAGGGGCTGAAGCTTTCTTT. Its translation is CASSLPSGGGAEAFF.